Shown below are 31 T cell receptor beta chains from a single sample sequenced in a study of cytomegalovirus exposure and HLA in healthy donors. The study ran its PCR with 60 Vbeta and 13 Jbeta primers. Repertoires were generated with immunoSEQ multiplex PCR, while TCRdb's copy carries only in-frame clones and drops some. The sample has under 200,000 clones; 77% are singletons. Material: PBMCs. The receptors stem from a woman between 35 and 50 years old in good health and CMV-seropositive.

V gene TRBV29-1 combines with J gene TRBJ1-2, with TRBD1 identical over 8 bases. CDR3 length equals 14 residues. Looked up from germline, CDR1 is SQVTM and CDR2 is ANQGSEA. V lost 3 bases to trimming and J lost 2 bases; unmatched junction nucleotides: 5. The CDR3 DNA sequence: TGCAGCGTTGATCCAGGGGGCGTAAACTATGGCTACACCTTC. Translated, it gives CSVDPGGVNYGYTF.

This clone has more than one count but fewer than ten. The J gene is TRBJ2-7, the V gene TRBV11-2; maybe TRBD1 (6 bases). The germline CDR1 and CDR2 sequences are SGHAT and FQNNGV. Trimming took 5 bases from V and 9 from J, leaving 17 bases between them. The length of the CDR3 is 13 residues. Here the CDR3 reads CASSPSDQGRQYF. CDR3 sequence (DNA): TGTGCCAGCAGCCCGTCGGACCAGGGGAGGCAGTACTTC.

This sequence joins TRBV27 and TRBJ2-2, with D perhaps TRBD2 (5 bases). From germline, CDR1 is MNHEY and CDR2 SMNVEV (reference sequence). The CDR3 sequence is 13 residues long. Deletions cut 3 bases from V and 8 bases from J, with 10 bases between. For the CDR3, the DNA is TGTGCCAGCAGTTTTAACCCGGGGGGGGAGCTGTTTTTT. Its protein product is CASSFNPGGELFF.

The gene calls are TRBV13 and TRBJ1-4, with D perhaps TRBD1 (6 bases). Germline values: CDR1 PRHDT, CDR2 FYEKMQ (reference sequence). V was clipped by 5 bases and J by 7 bases, with 14 bases between them. The CDR3 consists of 14 residues. CDR3 coding DNA: TGTGCCAGCAGCGCCTCCCGGACAGTTGAAAAACTGTTTTTT. Translation: CASSASRTVEKLFF.

The V call is TRBV9, the J call TRBJ2-3; 8 positions match TRBD2. The CDR3 runs 19 residues. The V segment lost 0 bases and the J segment 2 bases; nucleotides outside the gene matches: 14. In germline, CDR1 is SGDLS, CDR2 YYNGEE. CDR3 nucleotide sequence: TGTGCCAGCAGCGTAGAAGGAGACGGGGGGGCAACTTTCACAGATACGCAGTATTTT. This codes for CASSVEGDGGATFTDTQYF.

V is TRBV5-4 and J is TRBJ2-5; 10 bases agree with TRBD1. Trimming removed 5 bases from V and 2 bases from J; junction bases left unmatched: 6. Germline V gene lookup returns CDR1 SGHNT and CDR2 YYREEE (reference sequence). This CDR3 contains 15 residues. Here the CDR3 reads CASSPGTGVQETQYF. CDR3 bases: TGTGCCAGCAGTCCCGGGACAGGGGTACAAGAGACCCAGTACTTC.

This clone has just a few counts. V usage is TRBV13 and J usage is TRBJ2-1; D unresolved. This CDR3 has 13 residues. Trimming left V 3 bases short and J 6 bases short, with 9 bases between. The V gene's germline CDR1 is PRHDT and CDR2 FYEKMQ (reference sequence). The CDR3 DNA reads as TGTGCCAGCAGCTTCCAGCGATCCAATGAGCAGTTCTTC. Protein: CASSFQRSNEQFF.

The V gene is TRBV5-4, the J gene TRBJ1-2, with D possibly TRBD1 on 6 matching bases. The germline V and J ends were trimmed by 3 bases and 5 bases, with 14 bases remaining between them. CDR1 is SGHNT, CDR2 YYREEE, per germline (reference sequence). This CDR3 is 14 amino acids long. The CDR3 sequence: CASSSGQFEYGYTF. The CDR3 DNA reads TGTGCCAGCAGCTCCGGACAGTTCGAATATGGCTACACCTTC.

Notes on this clone: At the DNA level, this CDR3 is encoded by other sequences in the same sample as well. J is TRBJ1-4 and V is TRBV18; the D is unclear. Trimming cost V 9 bases and J 5 bases, with 19 bases left between them. Germline loops: CDR1 KGHSH, CDR2 LQKENI. The CDR3 totals 15 residues. CDR3 region: CASSPFALENEKLFF. CDR3 in DNA: TGTGCCAGTTCCCCGTTTGCTCTGGAGAATGAAAAACTGTTTTTT.

The genes are TRBV4-3 and TRBJ1-4; D remains ambiguous. From germline, CDR1 is LGHNA and CDR2 YSLEER. The CDR3 covers 16 residues. The ends were cut back, 3 bases at V and 0 bases at J, with 11 bases in the middle. CDR3 loop: CASSQRARATNEKLFF. The CDR3, as DNA: TGCGCCAGCAGCCAGCGCGCGAGGGCAACTAATGAAAAACTGTTTTTT.

This chain connects TRBV5-1 to TRBJ2-1; D is unclear. Germline values: CDR1 SGHRS, CDR2 YFSETQ. V was pared by 0 bases and J by 5 bases, with 9 bases between. CDR3 length equals 14 residues. The CDR3 nucleotides are TGCGCCAGCAGCTTGGAAACTCCAAACAATGAGCAGTTCTTC. This gives the protein CASSLETPNNEQFF.

The V call is TRBV7-2, the J call TRBJ1-1, with 7 positions matching TRBD1. The CDR3 is 13 residues long. Germline CDR1 SGHTA, CDR2 FQGNSA. Trimming at V came to 5 bases and at J to 6 bases, leaving 6 bases not matched to a gene. This chain's CDR3 is CASSPRQGAEAFF. The CDR3 coding sequence is TGTGCCAGCAGCCCACGACAGGGTGCTGAAGCTTTCTTT.

This rearrangement joins TRBV6-5 to TRBJ1-2, with TRBD1 matching over 8 bases. The CDR3 spans 15 residues. With V trimmed by 3 bases and J by 4 bases, 7 bases remained unmatched. Looked up from germline, CDR1 is MNHEY and CDR2 is SVGAGI. The CDR3: CASSYSGGGSYGYTF. The CDR3 DNA follows: TGTGCCAGCAGTTATTCAGGGGGCGGAAGCTATGGCTACACCTTC.

The rearrangement joins TRBV2 to TRBJ2-7; TRBD1 agrees at 9 bases. The CDR3 covers 15 residues. The V segment lost 5 bases and the J segment 1 base; nucleotides outside the gene matches: 6. Looked up from germline, CDR1 is SNHLY and CDR2 is FYNNEI. CDR3 sequence: CASSTGTGTSYEQYF. For the CDR3, the DNA is TGTGCCAGCAGTACCGGGACAGGGACTTCCTACGAGCAGTACTTC.

This chain uses TRBV18 with TRBJ1-1; D gene uncertain. V lost 0 bases to trimming and J lost 4 bases, with 9 bases between them. This CDR3 has 14 amino acids. CDR1 and CDR2 from the germline V gene are KGHSH and LQKENI. CDR3 coding DNA: TGTGCCAGCTCACCACCGAAGGAGAGCACTGAAGCTTTCTTT. It is translated as CASSPPKESTEAFF.

V gene TRBV5-1 combines with J gene TRBJ2-1; TRBD2 matches at 7 bases. Germline CDR1 reads SGHRS; CDR2 reads YFSETQ. The length of the CDR3 is 15 residues. Germline trimming cut 2 bases from V and 2 bases from J; bases unmatched to any gene: 4. DNA for the CDR3: TGCGCCAGCAGCTTCGGGGGGACCCCCTACAATGAGCAGTTCTTC. Its translation is CASSFGGTPYNEQFF. The entire variable domain, with the rest obtained from reference TRBV5-1 and TRBJ2-1, is as follows: KAGVTQTPRYLIKTRGQQVTLSCSPISGHRSVSWYQQTPGQGLQFLFEYFSETQRNKGNFPGRFSGRQFSNSRSEMNVSTLELGDSALYLCASSFGGTPYNEQFFGPGTRLTVL.

In nucleotides, the CDR3 is TGTGCCAGCAGCCTAAGACAGGGAGCTTGGGAGCAGTACTTC. Its protein product is CASSLRQGAWEQYF. The chain uses TRBV11-3 and TRBJ2-7; 7 bases line up with TRBD1. The CDR3 is 14 residues long. J was trimmed by 7 bases and V by 5 bases; bases with no gene match: 11. Germline values: CDR1 SGHNT, CDR2 YENEEA. Full variable domain (rest looked up from reference TRBV11-3 and TRBJ2-7): EAGVVQSPRYKIIEKKQPVAFWCNPISGHNTLYWYLQNLGQGPELLIRYENEEAVDDSQLPKDRFSAERLKGVDSTLKIQPAELGDSAVYLCASSLRQGAWEQYFGPGTRLTVT.

The J gene is TRBJ2-3, the V gene TRBV23-1; TRBD2 might be the D (6 bases). TRBV23-1 is placed among ORFs of uncertain function. The CDR3 runs to 14 residues. The V end lost 4 bases, the J end lost 2 bases, and 10 bases lay between the germline ends. The CDR3: CASSPRDPTDTQYF. The CDR3 nucleotides read TGCGCCAGCAGTCCGCGGGACCCCACAGATACGCAGTATTTT.

The chain combines TRBV4-3 with TRBJ2-3, with 8 bases aligning to TRBD2. CDR3 length: 17 residues. Germline CDR1 LGHNA, CDR2 YSLEER. After removal of 4 bases from V and 2 bases from J, the junction contained 11 bases not matched to a gene. This chain's CDR3 is CASSPTRAAGVTDTQYF. The CDR3 nucleotides are TGCGCCAGCAGCCCTACAAGGGCAGCGGGAGTCACAGATACGCAGTATTTT.

The V gene is TRBV30, the J gene TRBJ2-4; TRBD2 is a possible D gene (6 bases). The CDR3 consists of 17 residues. Trimming shortened V by 2 bases and J by 1 base, and 18 bases separated the two germline ends. Germline CDR1 is GTSNPN and CDR2 is SVGIG (reference sequence). Here the CDR3 DNA reads TGTGCCTGGAGTCCCAGAACGGGAGTTTCGGCCAAAAACATTCAGTACTTC. Translation gives CAWSPRTGVSAKNIQYF.

The chain links TRBV9 to TRBJ1-2; D not resolved. CDR3 length: 14 amino acids. Germline values: CDR1 SGDLS, CDR2 YYNGEE. V lost 0 bases to trimming and J lost 6 bases, with 12 bases between them. DNA for the CDR3: TGTGCCAGCAGCGTAGAGTCACAGTCGCATGGCTACACCTTC. It translates to CASSVESQSHGYTF. The full variable domain, with the rest looked up from reference TRBV9 and TRBJ1-2, is DSGVTQTPKHLITATGQRVTLRCSPRSGDLSVYWYQQSLDQGLQFLIQYYNGEERAKGNILERFSAQQFPDLHSELNLSSLELGDSALYFCASSVESQSHGYTFGSGTRLTVV.

The table lists this clone with a count of one. This rearrangement joins TRBV19 to TRBJ1-4, with D unclear. The CDR3 extends over 15 amino acids. The V gene's germline CDR1 is LNHDA and CDR2 SQIVND (reference sequence). Trimming shortened V by 3 bases and J by 3 bases, and 11 bases separated the two germline ends. The CDR3 bases are TGTGCCAGTAGTATTTATCGATCAGCTAATGAAAAACTGTTTTTT. Translating it yields CASSIYRSANEKLFF.

V usage is TRBV9 and J usage is TRBJ2-5, with 8 positions matching TRBD2. Trimming removed 0 bases from V and 0 bases from J; junction bases left unmatched: 7. This CDR3 contains 17 residues. Germline V lookup: CDR1 SGDLS, CDR2 YYNGEE. The CDR3 loop is CASSVGSLAGYQETQYF. The CDR3 coding sequence is TGTGCCAGCAGCGTAGGGTCCCTAGCGGGCTACCAAGAGACCCAGTACTTC. Based on the CDR3 plus reference TRBV9 and TRBJ2-5, the full variable domain is DSGVTQTPKHLITATGQRVTLRCSPRSGDLSVYWYQQSLDQGLQFLIQYYNGEERAKGNILERFSAQQFPDLHSELNLSSLELGDSALYFCASSVGSLAGYQETQYFGPGTRLLVL.

The V call is TRBV30, the J call TRBJ2-1; TRBD1 might be the D (5 bases). With 3 bases removed from V and 3 bases from J, the gap between germline ends came to 9 bases. Germline loops: CDR1 GTSNPN, CDR2 SVGIG (reference sequence). This CDR3 spans 13 amino acids. DNA for the CDR3: TGTGCCTGGAGATCTGACAGCTACAATGAGCAGTTCTTC. Translated: CAWRSDSYNEQFF.

V gene TRBV10-3 combines with J gene TRBJ2-1, with TRBD2 matching 7 bases. Per germline, CDR1 ENHRY and CDR2 SYGVKD. This CDR3 has 13 residues. J lost 5 bases, V lost 4 bases, and 2 bases had no gene match. CDR3 amino acids: CAISGGRDNEQFF. The DNA of the CDR3 is TGTGCCATCAGTGGTGGGAGGGACAATGAGCAGTTCTTC.

The chain employs TRBV19 and TRBJ1-2, with D possibly matching TRBD1 (5 bases). V dropped 6 bases and J dropped 6 bases, with 14 bases sitting between them. This CDR3 is 13 amino acids long. Germline V gene data show CDR1 as LNHDA and CDR2 as SQIVND (reference sequence). The CDR3 loop is CASRLLGGDGYTF. The CDR3 DNA is TGTGCCAGTAGACTGTTGGGGGGGGATGGCTACACCTTC.

In its sample, this clone was seen a few times. The chain recombines TRBV28 with TRBJ1-2; 10 nucleotides align to TRBD1. The CDR3 consists of 13 residues. Germline values: CDR1 MDHEN, CDR2 SYDVKM. Trimming at V came to 6 bases and at J to 5 bases, leaving 3 bases not matched to a gene. The CDR3 DNA follows: TGTGCCAGCAGCGCGGGACAGGGGTATGGCTACACCTTC. Amino acids: CASSAGQGYGYTF.

J is TRBJ1-1 and V is TRBV4-1; 9 nucleotides align to TRBD1. This CDR3 contains 13 residues. Looked up from germline, CDR1 is MGHRA and CDR2 is YSYEKL. The trim removed 3 bases at V and 5 bases at J, leaving 1 base unmatched. CDR3: CASSQGQGTEAFF. CDR3 coding DNA: TGCGCCAGCAGCCAGGGACAGGGAACTGAAGCTTTCTTT.

This clone was seen a handful of times. This chain uses TRBV4-3 with TRBJ2-5, with TRBD2 matching 8 bases. The DNA matches TRBJ2-7 better at its end, which makes the J call doubtful. The CDR3 is made up of 14 amino acids. The V gene's germline CDR1 is LGHNA and CDR2 YSLEER. The CDR3 coding sequence is TGCGCCAGCAGCCAAAGCCTAGCGGGCTACGAGCAGTACTTC. Translated, it gives CASSQSLAGYEQYF.

The chain uses TRBV5-6 and TRBJ1-2; D remains unclear. Trimming left V 3 bases short and J 5 bases short, with 17 bases between. This CDR3 comprises 15 residues. CDR1 is SGHDT and CDR2 is YYEEEE in the germline V gene. The CDR3 DNA reads TGTGCCAGCAGCTCTATGCACGGGGTCCTTTATGGCTACACCTTC. It specifies CASSSMHGVLYGYTF.

The chain joins TRBV4-2 to TRBJ1-2; D gene uncertain. Trimming took off 0 bases at V and 0 bases at J, with 11 bases between the two ends. The CDR3 covers 16 residues. Germline V lookup: CDR1 LGHNA, CDR2 YNFKEQ. The CDR3 here is CASSQDSAQANYGYTF. The CDR3 DNA sequence: TGTGCCAGCAGCCAAGATAGCGCACAAGCTAACTATGGCTACACCTTC.